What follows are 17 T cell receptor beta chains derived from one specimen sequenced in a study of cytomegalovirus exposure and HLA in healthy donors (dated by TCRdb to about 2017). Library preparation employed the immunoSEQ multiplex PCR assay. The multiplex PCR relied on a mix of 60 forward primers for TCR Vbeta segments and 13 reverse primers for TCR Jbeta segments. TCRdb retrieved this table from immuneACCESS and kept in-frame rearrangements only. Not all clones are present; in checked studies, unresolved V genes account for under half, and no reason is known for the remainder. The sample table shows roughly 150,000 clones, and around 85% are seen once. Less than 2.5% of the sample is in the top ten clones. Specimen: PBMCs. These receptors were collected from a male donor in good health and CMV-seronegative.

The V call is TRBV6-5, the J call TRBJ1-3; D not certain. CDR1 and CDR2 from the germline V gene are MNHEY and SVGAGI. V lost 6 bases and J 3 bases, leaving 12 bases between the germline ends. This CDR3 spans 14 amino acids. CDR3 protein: CASRTYRDGNTIYF. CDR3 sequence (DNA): TGTGCCAGCAGAACTTACAGAGATGGAAACACCATATATTTT.

The CDR3 region is CASTRIRAYPGLAPYNTDTQYF. The CDR3 DNA reads TGTGCCAGCACCCGAATCCGGGCCTACCCCGGACTAGCCCCTTACAACACAGATACGCAGTATTTT. The chain links TRBV21-1 to TRBJ2-3; the table's TRBD2 call for D was not verified on the DNA. TRBV21-1 is an annotated pseudogene. This CDR3 region has 22 residues.

The CDR3 loop reads CASSRARDYEQFF. The CDR3 DNA is TGTGCCAGCTCACGTGCCAGGGACTATGAGCAGTTCTTC. The chain carries TRBV18 and TRBJ2-1; a possible D gene is TRBD2 (6 bases). Germline assignment: CDR1 KGHSH and CDR2 LQKENI. Trimming cost V 4 bases and J 8 bases, with 12 bases left between them. This CDR3 is 13 amino acids long.

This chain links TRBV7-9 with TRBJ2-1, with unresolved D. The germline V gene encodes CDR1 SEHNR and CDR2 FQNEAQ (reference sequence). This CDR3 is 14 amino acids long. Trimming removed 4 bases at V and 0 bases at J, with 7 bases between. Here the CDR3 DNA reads TGTGCCAGCAGCTCTCCGGGCTCCTACAATGAGCAGTTCTTC. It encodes CASSSPGSYNEQFF.

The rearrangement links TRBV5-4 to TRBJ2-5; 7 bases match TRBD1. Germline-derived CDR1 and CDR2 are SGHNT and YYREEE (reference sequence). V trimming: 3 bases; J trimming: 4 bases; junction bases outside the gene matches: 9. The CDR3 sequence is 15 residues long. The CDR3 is CASSWGTDWRETQYF. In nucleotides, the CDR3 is TGTGCCAGCAGCTGGGGGACAGACTGGCGAGAGACCCAGTACTTC.

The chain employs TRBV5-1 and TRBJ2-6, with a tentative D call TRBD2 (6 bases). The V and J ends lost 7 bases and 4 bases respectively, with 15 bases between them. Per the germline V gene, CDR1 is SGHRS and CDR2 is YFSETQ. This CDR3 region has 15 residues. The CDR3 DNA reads TGCGCCAGCGGAATGCGGGGTTCAGGGGCCAACGTCCTGACTTTC. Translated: CASGMRGSGANVLTF.

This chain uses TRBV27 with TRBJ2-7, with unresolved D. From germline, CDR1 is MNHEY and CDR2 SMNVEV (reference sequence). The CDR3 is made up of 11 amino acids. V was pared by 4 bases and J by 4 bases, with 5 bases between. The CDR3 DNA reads TGTGCCAGCAGTTCCGGTTACGAGCAGTACTTC. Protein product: CASSSGYEQYF.

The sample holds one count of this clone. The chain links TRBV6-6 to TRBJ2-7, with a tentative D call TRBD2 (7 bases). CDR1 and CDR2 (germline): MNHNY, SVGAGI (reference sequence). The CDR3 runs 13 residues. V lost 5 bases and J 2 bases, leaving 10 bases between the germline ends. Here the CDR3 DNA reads TGTGCCAGCAGTCGGGGGGCACCCTACGAGCAGTACTTC. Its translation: CASSRGAPYEQYF.

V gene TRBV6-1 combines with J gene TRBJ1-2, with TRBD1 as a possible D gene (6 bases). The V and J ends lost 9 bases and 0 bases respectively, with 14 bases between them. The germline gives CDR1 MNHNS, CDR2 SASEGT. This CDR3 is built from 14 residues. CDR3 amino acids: CASGTRTANYGYTF. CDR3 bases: TGTGCCAGTGGAACCCGGACAGCTAACTATGGCTACACCTTC.

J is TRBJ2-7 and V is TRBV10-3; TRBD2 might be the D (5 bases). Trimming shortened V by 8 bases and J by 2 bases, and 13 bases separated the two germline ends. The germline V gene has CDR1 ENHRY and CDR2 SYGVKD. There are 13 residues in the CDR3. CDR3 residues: CAIWSPGTYEQYF. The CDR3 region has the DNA TGTGCCATCTGGTCTCCGGGGACCTACGAGCAGTACTTC.

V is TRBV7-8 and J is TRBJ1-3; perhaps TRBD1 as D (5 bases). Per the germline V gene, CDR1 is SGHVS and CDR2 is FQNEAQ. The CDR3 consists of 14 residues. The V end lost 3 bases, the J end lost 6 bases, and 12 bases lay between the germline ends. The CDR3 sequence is CASSFGQGPNTIYF. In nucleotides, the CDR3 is TGTGCCAGCAGCTTCGGTCAGGGCCCAAACACCATATATTTT.

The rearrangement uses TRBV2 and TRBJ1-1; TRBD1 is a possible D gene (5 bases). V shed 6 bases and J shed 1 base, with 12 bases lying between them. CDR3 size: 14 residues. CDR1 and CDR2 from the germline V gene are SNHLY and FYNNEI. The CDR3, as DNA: TGTGCCAGCAGCACCTCGACAGCGAACACTGAAGCTTTCTTT. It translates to CASSTSTANTEAFF.

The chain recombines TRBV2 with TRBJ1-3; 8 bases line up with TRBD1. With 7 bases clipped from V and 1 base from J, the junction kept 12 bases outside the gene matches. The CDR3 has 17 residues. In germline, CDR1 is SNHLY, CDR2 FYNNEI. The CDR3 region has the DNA TGTGCCAGCATTAGGGGGACAGGCCTCTCTTCTGGAAACACCATATATTTT. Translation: CASIRGTGLSSGNTIYF.

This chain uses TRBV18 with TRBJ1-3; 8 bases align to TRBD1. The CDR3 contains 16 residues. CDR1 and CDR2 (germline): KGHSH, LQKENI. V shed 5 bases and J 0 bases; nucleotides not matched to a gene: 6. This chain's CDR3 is CASSADRGISGNTIYF. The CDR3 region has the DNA TGTGCCAGCTCAGCCGACAGGGGAATCTCTGGAAACACCATATATTTT.

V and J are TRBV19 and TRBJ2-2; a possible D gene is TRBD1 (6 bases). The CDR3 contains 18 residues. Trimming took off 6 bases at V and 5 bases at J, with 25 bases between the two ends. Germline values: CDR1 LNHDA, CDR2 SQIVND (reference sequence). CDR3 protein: CASSTNREAVRGTGELFF. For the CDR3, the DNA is TGTGCCAGTAGCACTAACAGGGAAGCCGTAAGGGGGACCGGGGAGCTGTTTTTT.

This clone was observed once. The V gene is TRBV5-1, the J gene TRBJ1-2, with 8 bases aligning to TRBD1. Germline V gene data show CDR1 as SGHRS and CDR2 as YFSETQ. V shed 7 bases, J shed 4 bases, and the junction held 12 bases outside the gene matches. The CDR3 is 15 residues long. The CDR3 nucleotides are TGCGCCAGCGGATCCCCGGGACAGGTACCCTATGGCTACACCTTC. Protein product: CASGSPGQVPYGYTF.

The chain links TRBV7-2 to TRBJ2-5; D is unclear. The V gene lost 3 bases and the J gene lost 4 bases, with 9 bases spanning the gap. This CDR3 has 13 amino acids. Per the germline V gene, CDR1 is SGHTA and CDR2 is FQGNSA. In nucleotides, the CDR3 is TGTGCCAGCAGCTTTGGGCACTCAGAGACCCAGTACTTC. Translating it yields CASSFGHSETQYF.